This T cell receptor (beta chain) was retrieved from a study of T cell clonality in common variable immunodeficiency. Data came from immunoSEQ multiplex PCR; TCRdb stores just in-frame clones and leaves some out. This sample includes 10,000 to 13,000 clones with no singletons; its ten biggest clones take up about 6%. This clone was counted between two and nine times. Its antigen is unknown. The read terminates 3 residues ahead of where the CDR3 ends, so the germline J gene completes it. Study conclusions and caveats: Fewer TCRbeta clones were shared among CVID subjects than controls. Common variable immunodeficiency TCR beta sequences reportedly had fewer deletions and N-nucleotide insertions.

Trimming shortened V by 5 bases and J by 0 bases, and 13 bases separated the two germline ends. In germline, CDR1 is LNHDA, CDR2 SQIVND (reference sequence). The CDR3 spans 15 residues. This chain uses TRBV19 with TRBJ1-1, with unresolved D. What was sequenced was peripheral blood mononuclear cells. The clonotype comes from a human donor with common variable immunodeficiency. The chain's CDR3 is CASSYSPLMNTEAFF. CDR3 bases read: TGTGCCAGTAGTTACTCCCCTTTAATGAACACTGAA.